These 20 T cell receptor beta chains were sequenced from one sample in a study of tumor-infiltrating lymphocytes in primary liver carcinoma. The authors made TCR beta cDNA from roughly 480 ng total RNA with a constant-region primer. Researchers made the TCR beta libraries by running three nested multiplex PCR rounds with slightly modified ARM-PCR. Forward primers for TRBV1-TRBV30 and a C-beta reverse primer served the first two PCR rounds, at about 11 cycles each. TCRdb redid the calling of the multiplex PCR reads with MiXCR, one entry per CDR3 protein. The table records some 190,000 distinct CDR3 sequences, 60% of them present only once. Germline DNA was extracted too, while blood RNA derived from unsorted whole blood. What was sequenced was peripheral blood. The receptors were gathered from a man aged 40-55 years with primary liver carcinoma and hepatitis B virus infection.

Worth noting for this clonotype: One base away lies a much larger clone, so this may be a sequencing read error. The genes are TRBV11-2 and TRBJ1-2; 7 nucleotides align to TRBD1. This CDR3 spans 14 amino acids. After removal of 3 bases from V and 6 bases from J, the junction contained 7 bases not matched to a gene. Germline assignment: CDR1 SGHAT and CDR2 FQNNGV. The chain's CDR3 is CASSFLTGLNGYTF. In DNA form, the CDR3 reads TGTGCCAGCAGCTTCCTGACAGGGTTAAATGGCTACACCTTC.

About this clonotype: The CDR3 carries no conserved terminal phenylalanine or tryptophan, so it likely arises from a read error. The rearrangement links TRBV29-1 to TRBJ1-4; no clear D gene. Trimming took off 1 base at V and 3 bases at J, with 12 bases between the two ends. The CDR3 runs to 15 residues. The germline CDR1 and CDR2 sequences are SQVTM and ANQGSEA. The CDR3 protein is CSVEVLQQSNEKLFS. The CDR3 DNA sequence: TGCAGCGTTGAAGTATTGCAACAGTCTAATGAAAAACTGTTTTCT.

Regarding this clonotype: The junction and the germline gene differ at one end; a read error may be behind it. This chain links TRBV6-5 with TRBJ2-5; possibly TRBD1 or TRBD2 for D (7 bases each). Germline V gene sequence: CDR1 MNHEY, CDR2 SVGAGI. This CDR3 spans 16 amino acids. CDR3 residues: CTSRMTGRERGETQYF. The CDR3 coding sequence is TGTACCAGCAGAATGACAGGGCGGGAGAGAGGGGAGACCCAGTACTTC.

V gene TRBV29-1 combines with J gene TRBJ1-2, with 7 bases that match TRBD1. Germline CDR1 SQVTM, CDR2 ANQGSEA. Trimming cost V 5 bases and J 6 bases; bases outside gene matches: 6. The CDR3 totals 12 residues. CDR3 bases: TGCAGCGTTTCTCAGGGGGAAAATGGCTACACCTTC. This sequence encodes CSVSQGENGYTF.

This clonotype has just a few counts. The J gene is TRBJ2-1, the V gene TRBV6-5; TRBD1 matches at 7 bases. J lost 6 bases, V lost 5 bases, and 7 bases had no gene match. Germline loops: CDR1 MNHEY, CDR2 SVGAGI. The CDR3 totals 14 residues. In DNA form, the CDR3 reads TGTGCCAGCAGTACCTACAGGGGACCCAATGAGCAGTTCTTC. Encoded protein: CASSTYRGPNEQFF.

The count of this clonotype is one. The V call is TRBV7-9, the J call TRBJ1-1; D unclear. CDR1 and CDR2 (germline): SEHNR, FQNEAQ (reference sequence). V lost 9 bases to trimming and J lost 1 base, with 12 bases between them. This CDR3 has 13 residues. The CDR3 DNA sequence: TGTGCCAGAAGCAATACGGGGAACACTGAAGCTTTCTTT. This encodes CARSNTGNTEAFF.

This clonotype has more than one count but fewer than ten. This sequence joins TRBV29-1 and TRBJ2-7; 9 bases map to TRBD1. Trimming took 5 bases from V and 1 from J; bases not matched to a gene: 6. In germline, CDR1 is SQVTM, CDR2 ANQGSEA. CDR3 length equals 14 residues. CDR3 amino acids: CSVTGTGISYEQYF. CDR3 bases: TGCAGCGTTACCGGGACAGGGATTTCCTACGAGCAGTACTTC.

This clonotype was observed a single time. One junction end disagrees with the germline gene, perhaps due to a read error. This chain uses TRBV6-1 with TRBJ1-2; D gene unclear. The CDR3 spans 13 residues. Per germline, CDR1 MNHNS and CDR2 SASEGT. CDR3 region: CASSEAFNYGYTF. For the CDR3, the DNA is TGTGCTAGCAGTGAAGCTTTTAACTATGGCTACACCTTC.

For this clonotype: Compared with germline, one end of the junction differs, possibly owing to a read error. This chain uses TRBV6-1 with TRBJ2-1; TRBD2 aligns across 7 bases. The CDR3 length is 15 residues. Germline V gives CDR1 MNHNS, CDR2 SASEGT. The CDR3 loop reads CTSSKRLAEYNEQFF. CDR3 bases: TGTACCAGCAGTAAGAGACTAGCAGAATACAATGAGCAGTTCTTC.

The V call is TRBV5-6, the J call TRBJ1-1; 9 bases match TRBD1. This CDR3 comprises 12 residues. Germline assignment: CDR1 SGHDT and CDR2 YYEEEE. Trimming took 4 bases from V and 7 from J; bases not matched to a gene: 2. In DNA, the CDR3 is TGTGCCAGCAGCCTGGGACAGGGTGAAGCTTTCTTT. It encodes CASSLGQGEAFF.

A remark on this clonotype: This may be a read error: a much more frequent sequence differs by one nucleotide. As DNA, the CDR3 is TGTGCCAACAGTTACCCCCAGGGGGGCAATCAGCCCCAGCATTTT. This codes for CANSYPQGGNQPQHF. The chain combines TRBV6-6 with TRBJ1-5, with TRBD1 matching over 7 bases. This CDR3 has 15 residues. Germline values: CDR1 MNHNY, CDR2 SVGAGI (reference sequence).

The chain joins TRBV12-5 to TRBJ2-2, with TRBD1 matching over 7 bases. CDR1 is LGHNT and CDR2 is FRNRAP in the germline V gene. The CDR3 spans 16 residues. Trimming at V came to 5 bases and at J to 0 bases, leaving 6 bases not matched to a gene. CDR3 sequence: CASGPTGVANTGELFF. In DNA, the CDR3 is TGTGCTAGTGGTCCAACAGGGGTGGCGAACACCGGGGAGCTGTTTTTT.

V gene TRBV6-5 combines with J gene TRBJ2-7; 7 bases align to TRBD2. The CDR3 extends over 15 amino acids. Germline trimming cut 6 bases from V and 4 bases from J; bases unmatched to any gene: 12. In germline, CDR1 is MNHEY, CDR2 SVGAGI. The CDR3, as DNA: TGTGCCAGCAGGACCATCCATATCGGGGGGTACGAGCAGTACTTC. This encodes CASRTIHIGGYEQYF.

The rearrangement links TRBV6-2 or TRBV6-3 to TRBJ2-6; D is undetermined. CDR3 length: 14 residues. The germline V gene encodes CDR1 MNHEY and CDR2 SVGEGT. V was cut by 11 bases and J by 0 bases, with 11 bases left in between. DNA of the CDR3: TGTGCCTCCAAAGAGAGCTCTGGGGCCAACGTCCTGACTTTC. It encodes CASKESSGANVLTF.

A word on this clonotype: A much larger clone lies one base from this, so it may be a read error. The chain has TRBV5-4 and TRBJ2-5, with D unclear. The germline gives CDR1 SGHNT, CDR2 YYREEE (reference sequence). CDR3 length equals 15 residues. The chain's CDR3 is CGSSPSVQDQETQYF. CDR3 DNA: TGTGGCAGCAGCCCTTCTGTCCAGGACCAAGAGACCCAGTACTTC. The complete variable domain, with remaining parts taken from reference TRBV5-4 and TRBJ2-5, reads ETGVTQSPTHLIKTRGQQVTLRCSSQSGHNTVSWYQQALGQGPQFIFQYYREEENGRGNFPPRFSGLQFPNYSSELNVNALELDDSALYLCGSSPSVQDQETQYFGPGTRLLVL.

Comments on this clonotype: A read error may account for a junction end that differs from germline. J is TRBJ1-2 and V is TRBV6-6, with D possibly matching TRBD1 (5 bases). This CDR3 is built from 15 residues. CDR1 is MNHNY, CDR2 SVGAGI, per germline (reference sequence). The CDR3 loop is CACRNFGKGSYGYTF. The CDR3 nucleotides read TGTGCCTGCAGAAACTTCGGTAAGGGGTCGTATGGCTACACCTTC.

This clonotype turned up a few times. This sequence joins TRBV29-1 and TRBJ2-7; TRBD1 agrees at 9 bases. CDR1 is SQVTM and CDR2 is ANQGSEA in the germline V gene. CDR3 length: 18 amino acids. In DNA, the CDR3 is TGCAGTGCCCCCTCTCCCAATACCGGGACAGGGATCGACTACGAGCAGTACTTC. As protein: CSAPSPNTGTGIDYEQYF.

V gene TRBV5-1 combines with J gene TRBJ2-5, with 10 bases fitting TRBD1. J was trimmed by 5 bases and V by 3 bases; bases with no gene match: 7. Germline-derived CDR1 and CDR2 are SGHRS and YFSETQ. This CDR3 contains 15 residues. CDR3 DNA: TGCGCCAGCAGCTCCGGGACAGGGGACGGCGAGACCCAGTACTTC. Translating it yields CASSSGTGDGETQYF.

Turning to this clonotype: A much larger clone lies one base from this, so it may be a read error. This sequence joins TRBV11-2 and TRBJ1-3; D gene ambiguous. The CDR3 length is 14 residues. The V and J ends lost 5 bases and 3 bases respectively, with 11 bases between them. The germline CDR1 and CDR2 sequences are SGHAT and FQNNGV. The CDR3, as DNA: TGTGCCAGCAGCCCCCTATGGGATGGAAACACCATATATTTT. It specifies CASSPLWDGNTIYF.

This clonotype was picked up a small number of times. Compared with germline, one end of the junction differs, possibly owing to a read error. The gene calls are TRBV4-2 and TRBJ2-3, with 7 bases matching TRBD1. This CDR3 is 17 amino acids long. The germline CDR1 and CDR2 sequences are LGHNA and YNFKEQ. CDR3 DNA: TGTGTCAGCAGTCCTCTCAGGGGGAGCGCTGGCACAGATACGCAGTATTTT. Its protein product is CVSSPLRGSAGTDTQYF.